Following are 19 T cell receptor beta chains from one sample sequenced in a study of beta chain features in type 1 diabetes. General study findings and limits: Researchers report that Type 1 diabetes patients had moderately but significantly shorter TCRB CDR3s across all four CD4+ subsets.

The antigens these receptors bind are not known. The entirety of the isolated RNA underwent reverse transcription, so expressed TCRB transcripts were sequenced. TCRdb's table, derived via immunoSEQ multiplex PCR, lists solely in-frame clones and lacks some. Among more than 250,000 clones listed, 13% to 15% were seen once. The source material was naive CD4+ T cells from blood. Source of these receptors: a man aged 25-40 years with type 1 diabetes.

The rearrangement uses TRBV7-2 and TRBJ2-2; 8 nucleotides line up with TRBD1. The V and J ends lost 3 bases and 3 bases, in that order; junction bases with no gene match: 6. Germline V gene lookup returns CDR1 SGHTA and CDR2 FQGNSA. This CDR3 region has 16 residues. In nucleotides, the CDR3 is TGTGCCAGCAGCTTTTGGACAGGGAGATACACCGGGGAGCTGTTTTTT. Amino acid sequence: CASSFWTGRYTGELFF.

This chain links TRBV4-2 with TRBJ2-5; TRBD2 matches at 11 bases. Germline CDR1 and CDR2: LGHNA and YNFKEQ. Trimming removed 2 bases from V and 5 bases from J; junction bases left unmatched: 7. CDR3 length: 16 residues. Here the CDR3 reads CASSQHSGRARETQYF. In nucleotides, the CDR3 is TGTGCCAGCAGCCAACATAGCGGGAGGGCCCGGGAGACCCAGTACTTC.

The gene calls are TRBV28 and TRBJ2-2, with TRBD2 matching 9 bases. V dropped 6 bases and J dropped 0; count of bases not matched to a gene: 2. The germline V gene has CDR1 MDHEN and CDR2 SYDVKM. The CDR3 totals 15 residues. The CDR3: CASSAGGTNTGELFF. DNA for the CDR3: TGTGCCAGCAGCGCGGGAGGGACGAACACCGGGGAGCTGTTTTTT. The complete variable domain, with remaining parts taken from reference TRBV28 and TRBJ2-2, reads DVKVTQSSRYLVKRTGEKVFLECVQDMDHENMFWYRQDPGLGLRLIYFSYDVKMKEKGDIPEGYSVSREKKERFSLILESASTNQTSMYLCASSAGGTNTGELFFGEGSRLTVL.

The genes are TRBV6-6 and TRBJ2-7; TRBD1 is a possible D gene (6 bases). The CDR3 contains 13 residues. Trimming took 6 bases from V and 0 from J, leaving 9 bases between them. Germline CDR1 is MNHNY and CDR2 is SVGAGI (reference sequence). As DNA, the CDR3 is TGTGCCAGCAGAAGGGACATCTCCTACGAGCAGTACTTC. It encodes CASRRDISYEQYF.

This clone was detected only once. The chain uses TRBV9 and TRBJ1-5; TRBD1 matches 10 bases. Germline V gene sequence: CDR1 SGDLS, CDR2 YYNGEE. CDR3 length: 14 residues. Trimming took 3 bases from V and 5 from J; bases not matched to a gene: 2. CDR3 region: CASSAGTGDQPQHF. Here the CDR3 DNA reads TGTGCCAGCAGCGCCGGGACAGGGGATCAGCCCCAGCATTTT.

CDR3 sequence reads: CASSLAALAGGWETQYF. As DNA, the CDR3 is TGTGCCAGCAGCTTAGCAGCCCTAGCGGGAGGCTGGGAGACCCAGTACTTC. V and J are TRBV7-9 and TRBJ2-5, with TRBD2 matching over 11 bases. The CDR3 covers 17 residues. Germline V gene lookup returns CDR1 SEHNR and CDR2 FQNEAQ (reference sequence). Unmatched junction bases numbered 8, after V lost 0 bases and J lost 5 bases. Using reference TRBV7-9 and TRBJ2-5 for the parts outside the CDR3, the full variable domain is DTGVSQNPRHKITKRGQNVTFRCDPISEHNRLYWYRQTLGQGPEFLTYFQNEAQLEKSRLLSDRFSAERPKGSFSTLEIQRTEQGDSAMYLCASSLAALAGGWETQYFGPGTRLLVL.

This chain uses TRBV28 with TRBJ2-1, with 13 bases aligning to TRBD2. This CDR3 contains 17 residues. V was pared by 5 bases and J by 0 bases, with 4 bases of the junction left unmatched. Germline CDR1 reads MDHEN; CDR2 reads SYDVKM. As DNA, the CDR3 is TGTGCCAGCAGTGCGACTAGCGGGGGGAGCTCCTACAATGAGCAGTTCTTC. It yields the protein CASSATSGGSSYNEQFF.

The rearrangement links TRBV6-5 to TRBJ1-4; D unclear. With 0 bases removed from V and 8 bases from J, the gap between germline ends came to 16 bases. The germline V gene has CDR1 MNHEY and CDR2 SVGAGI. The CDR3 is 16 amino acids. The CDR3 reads CASSYSKWAGGEKLFF. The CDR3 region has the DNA TGTGCCAGCAGTTACTCGAAGTGGGCAGGAGGAGAAAAACTGTTTTTT.

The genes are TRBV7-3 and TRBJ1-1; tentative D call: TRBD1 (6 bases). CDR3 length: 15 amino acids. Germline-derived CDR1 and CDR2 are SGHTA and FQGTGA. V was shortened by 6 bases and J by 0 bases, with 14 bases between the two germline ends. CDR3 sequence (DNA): TGTGCCAGCAGGTCCGGGACAAACATGAACACTGAAGCTTTCTTT. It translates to CASRSGTNMNTEAFF. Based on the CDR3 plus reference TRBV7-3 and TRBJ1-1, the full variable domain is GAGVSQTPSNKVTEKGKYVELRCDPISGHTALYWYRQSLGQGPEFLIYFQGTGAADDSGLPNDRFFAVRPEGSVSTLKIQRTERGDSAVYLCASRSGTNMNTEAFFGQGTRLTVV.

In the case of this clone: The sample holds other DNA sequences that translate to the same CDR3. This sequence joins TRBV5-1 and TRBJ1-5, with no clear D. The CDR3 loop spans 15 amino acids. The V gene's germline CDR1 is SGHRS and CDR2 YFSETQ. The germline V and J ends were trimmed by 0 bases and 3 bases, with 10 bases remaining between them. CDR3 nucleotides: TGCGCCAGCAGCTTGGGCCCGGGATCCAATCAGCCCCAGCATTTT. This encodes CASSLGPGSNQPQHF.

This CDR3 reads CSASDLAGVFF. CDR3 DNA: TGCAGTGCTAGTGATCTAGCGGGAGTCTTCTTC. This rearrangement joins TRBV20-1 to TRBJ2-1, with TRBD2 matching 10 bases. The V and J ends lost 3 bases and 16 bases, in that order; junction bases with no gene match: 6. Germline CDR1 reads DFQATT; CDR2 reads SNEGSKA (reference sequence). The CDR3 is 11 residues long.

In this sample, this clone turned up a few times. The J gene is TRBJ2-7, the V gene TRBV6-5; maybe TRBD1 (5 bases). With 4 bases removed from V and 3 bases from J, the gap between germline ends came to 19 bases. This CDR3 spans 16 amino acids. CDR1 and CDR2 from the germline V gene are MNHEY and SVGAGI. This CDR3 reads CASSFGADLQGYEQYF. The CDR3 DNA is TGTGCCAGCAGTTTTGGGGCTGATTTACAAGGCTACGAGCAGTACTTC.

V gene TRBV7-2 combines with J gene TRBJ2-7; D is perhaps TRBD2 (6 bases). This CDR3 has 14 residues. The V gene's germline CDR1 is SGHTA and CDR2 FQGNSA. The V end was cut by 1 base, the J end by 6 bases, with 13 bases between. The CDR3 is CASSLVRETGEQYF. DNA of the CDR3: TGTGCCAGCAGCTTAGTTCGGGAGACCGGCGAGCAGTACTTC.

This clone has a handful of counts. CDR3 DNA: TGTGCCTGGAGAGCCCCCGGGGATTTGGGCAATCAGCCCCAGCATTTT. It specifies CAWRAPGDLGNQPQHF. This chain connects TRBV30 to TRBJ1-5, with D hard to call. Germline CDR1 reads GTSNPN; CDR2 reads SVGIG (reference sequence). The CDR3 has 16 residues. Trimming removed 3 bases from V and 2 bases from J, with 17 bases in between.

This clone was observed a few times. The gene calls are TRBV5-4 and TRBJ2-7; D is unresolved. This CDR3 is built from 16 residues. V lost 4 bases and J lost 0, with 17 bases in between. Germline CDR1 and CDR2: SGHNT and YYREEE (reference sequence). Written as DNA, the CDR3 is TGTGCCAGCAGCCAAGCCGAACTCGGCGGCTCCTACGAGCAGTACTTC. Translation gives CASSQAELGGSYEQYF. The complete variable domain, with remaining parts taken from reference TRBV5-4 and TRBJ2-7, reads ETGVTQSPTHLIKTRGQQVTLRCSSQSGHNTVSWYQQALGQGPQFIFQYYREEENGRGNFPPRFSGLQFPNYSSELNVNALELDDSALYLCASSQAELGGSYEQYFGPGTRLTVT.

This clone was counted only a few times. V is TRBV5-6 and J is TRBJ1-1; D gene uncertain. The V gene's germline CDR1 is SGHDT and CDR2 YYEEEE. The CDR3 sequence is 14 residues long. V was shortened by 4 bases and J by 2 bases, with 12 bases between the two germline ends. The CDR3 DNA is TGTGCCAGCAGCCGTGGACTTGTAAACACTGAAGCTTTCTTT. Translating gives CASSRGLVNTEAFF.

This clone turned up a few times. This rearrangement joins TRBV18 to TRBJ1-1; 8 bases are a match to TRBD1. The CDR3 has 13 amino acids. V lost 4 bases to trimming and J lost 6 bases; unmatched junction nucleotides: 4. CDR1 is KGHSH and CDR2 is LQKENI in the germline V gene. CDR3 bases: TGTGCCAGCTCACTTGGACAGGGAGCTGAAGCTTTCTTT. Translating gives CASSLGQGAEAFF. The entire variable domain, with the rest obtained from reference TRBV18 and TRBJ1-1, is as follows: NAGVMQNPRHLVRRRGQEARLRCSPMKGHSHVYWYRQLPEEGLKFMVYLQKENIIDESGMPKERFSAEFPKEGPSILRIQQVVRGDSAAYFCASSLGQGAEAFFGQGTRLTVV.

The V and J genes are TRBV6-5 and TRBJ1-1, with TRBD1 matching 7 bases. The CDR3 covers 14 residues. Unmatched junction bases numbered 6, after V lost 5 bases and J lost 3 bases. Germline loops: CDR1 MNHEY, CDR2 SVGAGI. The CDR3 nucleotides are TGTGCCAGCAGTCTCTTCGACAGGGACACTGAAGCTTTCTTT. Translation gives CASSLFDRDTEAFF.

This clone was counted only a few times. The CDR3 here is CATKGDGDTQYF. The CDR3 DNA reads TGTGCCACCAAGGGGGATGGGGATACGCAGTATTTT. The rearrangement links TRBV10-3 to TRBJ2-3; the D gene is possibly TRBD1 (6 bases). CDR1 is ENHRY and CDR2 is SYGVKD in the germline V gene. Trimming took off 10 bases at V and 6 bases at J, with 14 bases between the two ends. The CDR3 totals 12 residues.